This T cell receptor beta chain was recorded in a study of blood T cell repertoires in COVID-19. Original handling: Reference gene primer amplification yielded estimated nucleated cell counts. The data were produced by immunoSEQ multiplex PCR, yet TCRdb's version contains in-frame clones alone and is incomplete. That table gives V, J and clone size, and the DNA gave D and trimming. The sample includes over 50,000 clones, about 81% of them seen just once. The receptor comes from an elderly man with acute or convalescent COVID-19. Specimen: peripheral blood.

The CDR3 sequence is CASSFGLAGGSYEQFF. As DNA, the CDR3 is TGTGCCAGCAGCTTCGGACTAGCGGGAGGGTCGTATGAGCAGTTCTTC. The chain carries TRBV7-2 and TRBJ2-1; 15 bases are shared with TRBD2. The V segment lost 3 bases and the J segment 8 bases; nucleotides outside the gene matches: 5. The CDR3 totals 16 residues. The germline V gene has CDR1 SGHTA and CDR2 FQGNSA.